This entry lists 28 T cell receptor beta chains sequenced from one sample in a study of T cell repertoires in cytomegalovirus infection (dated by TCRdb to about 2019). The instrument was an Illumina HiSeq 1500. TCRdb ran its own pipeline on the public reads, namely fastp trimming at Q25 and MiXCR clone calling, and kept in-frame beta chains. Entries that share a CDR3 protein sequence are merged under the most common genes and DNA. The sample table contains about 210,000 distinct CDR3 sequences; only one count was recorded for 6% to 8% of them. Around 6.5% of the sample belongs to the ten largest clones. Sequenced input: PBMCs. The receptors derive from a human donor in good health (CMV status not recorded). Some clones in this sample may be carry-over from other donors' samples.

This clonotype was seen repeatedly, ten times or more. This chain joins TRBV29-1 and TRBJ2-5, with 13 bases fitting TRBD2. The ends lost 4 bases at V and 5 bases at J; junction bases unmatched: 10. This CDR3 comprises 16 residues. Germline CDR1 reads SQVTM; CDR2 reads ANQGSEA. The CDR3 loop is CSVGTSGGHQGETQYF. The DNA of the CDR3 is TGCAGCGTTGGGACTAGCGGGGGTCACCAAGGGGAGACCCAGTACTTC.

Only one count was recorded for this clonotype. The genes are TRBV6-2 or TRBV6-3 and TRBJ1-1, with TRBD1 as a possible D gene (5 bases). CDR3 size: 19 residues. CDR1 and CDR2 (germline): MNHEY, SVGEGT. Trimming left V 2 bases short and J 0 bases short, with 22 bases between. The CDR3 coding sequence is TGTGCCAGCAGTTACGTGGACCCCCGGGGCCCGACCATGAACACTGAAGCTTTCTTT. Translated, it gives CASSYVDPRGPTMNTEAFF.

This clonotype was detected ten times or more. This sequence joins TRBV6-5 and TRBJ2-4; possibly TRBD2 for D (5 bases). In germline, CDR1 is MNHEY, CDR2 SVGAGI. The CDR3 covers 14 residues. The germline V and J ends were trimmed by 2 bases and 1 base, with 6 bases remaining between them. The CDR3 bases are TGTGCCAGCAGTTACGGAGGTGCCAAAAACATTCAGTACTTC. Residues: CASSYGGAKNIQYF.

The rearrangement links TRBV30 to TRBJ2-7, with 8 positions matching TRBD1. The CDR3 has 15 residues. CDR1 and CDR2 from the germline V gene are GTSNPN and SVGIG (reference sequence). The ends lost 3 bases at V and 3 bases at J; junction bases unmatched: 10. For the CDR3, the DNA is TGTGCCTGGAGCCCCCCAGACAGGGGTAACTACGAGCAGTACTTC. Translating it yields CAWSPPDRGNYEQYF.

This clonotype was seen many times. This rearrangement joins TRBV7-2 to TRBJ1-1; D might be TRBD1 (5 bases). Trimming cost V 6 bases and J 3 bases, with 8 bases left between them. The germline V gene encodes CDR1 SGHTA and CDR2 FQGNSA. This CDR3 has 12 amino acids. The CDR3 reads CASRGGDTEAFF. The CDR3 DNA follows: TGTGCCAGCAGGGGAGGGGACACTGAAGCTTTCTTT.

This clonotype showed up many times. V is TRBV6-4 and J is TRBJ1-2, with TRBD1 identical over 7 bases. The CDR3 loop spans 13 amino acids. V gave up 11 bases and J gave up 5 bases; unmatched junction bases: 11. Per the germline V gene, CDR1 is MRHNA and CDR2 is SNTAGT. The DNA of the CDR3 is TGTGCCCCCCGACAGGGCGCAGATTATGGCTACACCTTC. Translating gives CAPRQGADYGYTF.

This clonotype was detected only a few times. J is TRBJ2-7 and V is TRBV29-1; D may match TRBD1 or TRBD2 (5 bases each). This CDR3 contains 12 residues. The V end lost 3 bases, the J end lost 8 bases, and 14 bases lay between the germline ends. Germline lookup yields CDR1 SQVTM and CDR2 ANQGSEA. The CDR3 sequence is CSVEVGPAKQYF. The CDR3 DNA is TGCAGCGTTGAGGTGGGACCGGCCAAGCAGTACTTC.

This clonotype has a count of ten or more. This chain links TRBV20-1 with TRBJ1-1, with 8 bases identical to TRBD1. CDR3 size: 14 residues. V trimming: 6 bases; J trimming: 0 bases; junction bases outside the gene matches: 6. The germline gives CDR1 DFQATT, CDR2 SNEGSKA (reference sequence). The CDR3 is CSARDRSMNTEAFF. The CDR3 coding sequence is TGCAGTGCCAGGGACAGGAGCATGAACACTGAAGCTTTCTTT.

This clonotype was seen repeatedly, ten times or more. V usage is TRBV20-1 and J usage is TRBJ1-2; D is possibly TRBD1 (6 bases). This CDR3 spans 14 amino acids. CDR1 DFQATT and CDR2 SNEGSKA come from the germline V gene (reference sequence). Trimming pared 1 base from V and 10 bases from J, leaving 19 bases between. In nucleotides, the CDR3 is TGCAGTGCTAGAGGATCCCTACAGGGAGAGCACTACACCTTC. Translated: CSARGSLQGEHYTF.

This clonotype was seen at least ten times. The V call is TRBV29-1, the J call TRBJ2-5; the D gene is possibly TRBD2 (5 bases). CDR1 is SQVTM and CDR2 is ANQGSEA in the germline V gene. The CDR3 has 19 amino acids. Trimming removed 3 bases at V and 0 bases at J, with 26 bases between. Here the CDR3 reads CSVENTLGVRLDYQETQYF. CDR3 DNA: TGCAGCGTTGAGAACACCTTGGGAGTTAGACTTGATTACCAAGAGACCCAGTACTTC.

Many counts were recorded for this clonotype. CDR3 residues: CAWTGGYEQYF. The CDR3 DNA reads as TGTGCCTGGACAGGGGGTTACGAGCAGTACTTC. The genes are TRBV30 and TRBJ2-7, with TRBD1 matching over 7 bases. Germline V gene sequence: CDR1 GTSNPN, CDR2 SVGIG (reference sequence). This CDR3 contains 11 residues. V shed 4 bases and J 4 bases; nucleotides not matched to a gene: 1.

Ten or more counts support this clonotype. This chain links TRBV2 with TRBJ2-3; 10 bases fit TRBD2. The V gene's germline CDR1 is SNHLY and CDR2 FYNNEI. J gave up 6 bases and V 2 bases, and 8 bases lay outside the gene matches. CDR3 length: 16 amino acids. The CDR3 sequence is CASSEWSGGALDTQYF. The CDR3 bases are TGTGCCAGCAGTGAATGGAGCGGGGGGGCATTGGATACGCAGTATTTT.

V is TRBV28 and J is TRBJ1-3; tentative D call: TRBD1 (5 bases). Germline CDR1 reads MDHEN; CDR2 reads SYDVKM. With 4 bases removed from V and 0 bases from J, the gap between germline ends came to 10 bases. The CDR3 runs 15 residues. The CDR3 reads CASSSGLLSGNTIYF. The CDR3, as DNA: TGTGCCAGCAGTTCGGGACTGCTCTCTGGAAACACCATATATTTT. Looking up the rest from reference TRBV28 and TRBJ1-3 gives the full variable domain: DVKVTQSSRYLVKRTGEKVFLECVQDMDHENMFWYRQDPGLGLRLIYFSYDVKMKEKGDIPEGYSVSREKKERFSLILESASTNQTSMYLCASSSGLLSGNTIYFGEGSWLTVV.

In this sample, this clonotype turned up many times. The chain carries TRBV3-1 and TRBJ1-2; possibly TRBD1 for D (6 bases). V dropped 0 bases and J dropped 8 bases, with 10 bases sitting between them. CDR1 and CDR2 from the germline V gene are LGHDT and YNNKEL (reference sequence). There are 13 residues in the CDR3. CDR3 loop: CASSQDGQWGYTF. DNA of the CDR3: TGTGCCAGCAGCCAAGATGGACAGTGGGGCTACACCTTC. The full variable domain, completed using reference TRBV3-1 and TRBJ1-2, is DTAVSQTPKYLVTQMGNDKSIKCEQNLGHDTMYWYKQDSKKFLKIMFSYNNKELIINETVPNRFSPKSPDKAHLNLHINSLELGDSAVYFCASSQDGQWGYTFGSGTRLTVV.

In this sample, this clonotype turned up a few times. The chain uses TRBV20-1 and TRBJ1-1; perhaps TRBD1 as D (5 bases). CDR3 length: 12 amino acids. Germline V gene sequence: CDR1 DFQATT, CDR2 SNEGSKA (reference sequence). V shed 6 bases and J shed 4 bases, with 12 bases lying between them. CDR3 protein: CSAGTEATEAFF. CDR3 DNA: TGCAGTGCAGGGACCGAGGCCACTGAAGCTTTCTTT.

This clonotype showed up many times. CDR3 sequence: CASSVDPGGSGELFF. For the CDR3, the DNA is TGCGCCAGCAGCGTGGACCCGGGAGGGTCCGGGGAGCTGTTTTTT. This chain connects TRBV5-1 to TRBJ2-2, with TRBD2 identical over 8 bases. CDR1 and CDR2 from the germline V gene are SGHRS and YFSETQ. The ends lost 4 bases at V and 6 bases at J; junction bases unmatched: 8. The CDR3 length is 15 residues.

In the case of this clonotype: A much more abundant neighbour one base away suggests this may be a read error. The gene calls are TRBV19 and TRBJ2-2; D remains unclear. Trimming left V 7 bases short and J 5 bases short, with 17 bases between. Germline CDR1 is LNHDA and CDR2 is SQIVND (reference sequence). The CDR3 consists of 15 residues. The CDR3 bases are TGTGCCAGTACCGCCGGGCCGCGATGGACCGGGGAGCTGTTTTTT. Translated, it gives CASTAGPRWTGELFF.

The rearrangement joins TRBV29-1 to TRBJ2-2; D uncertain. The CDR3 extends over 15 amino acids. The V gene's germline CDR1 is SQVTM and CDR2 ANQGSEA. V shed 3 bases and J shed 5 bases, with 16 bases lying between them. This CDR3 reads CSVEEWESKTGELFF. Here the CDR3 DNA reads TGCAGCGTTGAGGAGTGGGAATCTAAAACCGGGGAGCTGTTTTTT.

As DNA, the CDR3 is TGCAGTGCAGGAGCGGGGGGGAACCAAGAGACCCAGTACTTC. It translates to CSAGAGGNQETQYF. The chain couples TRBV20-1 to TRBJ2-5, with TRBD2 matching 10 bases. The CDR3 runs to 14 residues. After removal of 6 bases from V and 0 bases from J, the junction contained 4 bases not matched to a gene. The germline CDR1 and CDR2 sequences are DFQATT and SNEGSKA (reference sequence).

This clonotype appeared many times. The chain is built from TRBV7-3 and TRBJ2-6; 12 bases align to TRBD1. The CDR3 contains 18 residues. The germline V gene encodes CDR1 SGHTA and CDR2 FQGTGA. Trimming took 2 bases from V and 3 from J; bases not matched to a gene: 5. CDR3 in amino acids: CASSLLGQGAGGANVLTF. The DNA for the CDR3 is TGTGCCAGCAGCTTATTGGGACAGGGGGCAGGTGGGGCCAACGTCCTGACTTTC.

This clonotype was counted ten times or more. V gene TRBV12-3 or TRBV12-4 combines with J gene TRBJ1-1; no clear D. Trimming shortened V by 7 bases and J by 1 base, and 10 bases separated the two germline ends. CDR3 length: 13 amino acids. The CDR3 nucleotides are TGTGCCAGCACCCCGCCCCCGAACACTGAAGCTTTCTTT. Translation gives CASTPPPNTEAFF.

The sample holds one count of this clonotype. The chain joins TRBV20-1 to TRBJ1-5, with D tentatively TRBD1 (6 bases). CDR3 length: 15 amino acids. Trimming removed 7 bases at V and 2 bases at J, with 18 bases between. Germline loops: CDR1 DFQATT, CDR2 SNEGSKA (reference sequence). The CDR3 loop is CSVGGQLLGNQPQHF. CDR3 bases: TGCAGTGTCGGGGGGCAGTTACTTGGCAATCAGCCCCAGCATTTT.

This clonotype was observed at least ten times. The chain is built from TRBV18 and TRBJ2-7; tentatively, D is TRBD1 (6 bases). The CDR3 is 16 amino acids. Trimming took 5 bases from V and 3 from J, leaving 20 bases between them. Germline loops: CDR1 KGHSH, CDR2 LQKENI. For the CDR3, the DNA is TGTGCCAGCTCAGAAACTCCCGGGACACCCGGCTACGAGCAGTACTTC. Its translation: CASSETPGTPGYEQYF.

V usage is TRBV20-1 and J usage is TRBJ1-5, with 9 nucleotides matching TRBD1. V was pared by 6 bases and J by 4 bases, with 4 bases of the junction left unmatched. This CDR3 is built from 13 residues. Looked up from germline, CDR1 is DFQATT and CDR2 is SNEGSKA (reference sequence). CDR3 DNA sequence: TGCAGTGCCGGGACAGGGAAAAATCAGCCCCAGCATTTT. This gives the protein CSAGTGKNQPQHF.

The table lists this clonotype with many counts. This sequence joins TRBV7-2 and TRBJ1-5; no definite D call. Trimming took 1 base from V and 6 from J, leaving 10 bases between them. CDR1 is SGHTA and CDR2 is FQGNSA in the germline V gene. The CDR3 contains 14 residues. This CDR3 is CASSLVGGGQPQHF. CDR3 nucleotide sequence: TGTGCCAGCAGCTTAGTGGGTGGCGGTCAGCCCCAGCATTTT.

In this sample, this clonotype turned up many times. V and J are TRBV10-3 and TRBJ2-1, with 12 bases that match TRBD2. The CDR3 extends over 16 amino acids. The V gene's germline CDR1 is ENHRY and CDR2 SYGVKD. V was clipped by 5 bases and J by 1 base; unmatched bases: 3. In DNA, the CDR3 is TGTGCCATCAGTCGGACTAGCGGGGCTTCCTACAATGAGCAGTTCTTC. Amino acid sequence: CAISRTSGASYNEQFF.

V and J are TRBV29-1 and TRBJ2-5, with TRBD2 as a possible D gene (5 bases). Germline V gene data show CDR1 as SQVTM and CDR2 as ANQGSEA. Trimming stripped 2 bases from V and 1 base from J, with 8 bases between. The CDR3 consists of 13 residues. The CDR3: CSVERRVQETQYF. The CDR3 DNA reads TGCAGCGTTGAAAGGCGGGTCCAAGAGACCCAGTACTTC. The full variable domain, in which reference TRBV29-1 and TRBJ2-5 provide the parts outside the CDR3, is SAVISQKPSRDICQRGTSLTIQCQVDSQVTMMFWYRQQPGQSLTLIATANQGSEATYESGFVIDKFPISRPNLTFSTLTVSNMSPEDSSIYLCSVERRVQETQYFGPGTRLLVL.

In this sample, this clonotype turned up many times. One junction end does not reproduce the germline sequence, and a read error may be involved. The rearrangement links TRBV11-3 to TRBJ2-3, with a tentative D call TRBD2 (6 bases). Germline V gene sequence: CDR1 SGHNT, CDR2 YENEEA. The CDR3 is 14 residues long. DNA for the CDR3: TGTGCCAGCAGCCAGAGCGGGCCCACAAATACGCAGTATTTT. It is translated as CASSQSGPTNTQYF.